These 15 T cell receptor beta chains share one sample of origin, sequenced in a study of T cells in Graves' hyperthyroidism and ophthalmopathy. Researchers took RNA transcripts and amplified the TCR beta CDR3 regions from them. The primer set for the first-round RT-PCR of the TCR CDR3 was HTBI. Each CDR3 protein is one row after TCRdb ran MiXCR on the multiplex PCR reads. Found here are approximately 640,000 distinct CDR3 sequences, approximately 15% of them singletons; the top ten hold about 16%. Sequencing input: blood. These receptors originate from a middle-aged man with Graves' hyperthyroidism.

This clonotype was seen only once. A single base separates this from a much larger clone, so it may be a read error. CDR3: CVSRTGYGTGNTIYF. The CDR3 bases are TGTGTCAGCAGGACAGGCTATGGAACTGGAAACACCATATATTTT. This sequence joins TRBV6-2 or TRBV6-3 and TRBJ1-3; 7 bases map to TRBD1. CDR3 size: 15 residues. The germline V gene has CDR1 MNHEY and CDR2 SVGEGT.

The chain employs TRBV7-8 and TRBJ2-7; 8 bases are a match to TRBD2. The CDR3 contains 15 residues. V was clipped by 0 bases and J by 2 bases; unmatched bases: 3. Per germline, CDR1 SGHVS and CDR2 FQNEAQ. The CDR3 DNA reads as TGTGCCAGCAGCTTAGCAGGGACTAGAGCCTACGAGCAGTACTTC. Its translation is CASSLAGTRAYEQYF.

The rearrangement uses TRBV2 and TRBJ1-5; maybe TRBD1 (6 bases). The V and J ends lost 7 bases and 1 base respectively, with 14 bases between them. The germline V gene has CDR1 SNHLY and CDR2 FYNNEI. The CDR3 totals 15 residues. The CDR3 DNA is TGTGCCAGCACCGGGGGGGGCGGCAGCAATCAGCCCCAGCATTTT. Translating it yields CASTGGGGSNQPQHF.

A few counts support this clonotype. The V gene is TRBV6-1, the J gene TRBJ1-2, with TRBD1 matching over 7 bases. Germline-derived CDR1 and CDR2 are MNHNS and SASEGT. The CDR3 loop spans 15 amino acids. Trimming removed 6 bases from V and 5 bases from J; junction bases left unmatched: 12. The CDR3 coding sequence is TGTGCCAGCAGGTCCTGGCAGGGGGAGATTTATGGCTACACCTTC. The encoded protein is CASRSWQGEIYGYTF.

In this sample, this clonotype turned up many times. The chain employs TRBV5-6 and TRBJ1-2, with 7 bases identical to TRBD1. The CDR3 has 14 amino acids. The V gene's germline CDR1 is SGHDT and CDR2 YYEEEE. V lost 3 bases to trimming and J lost 3 bases; unmatched junction nucleotides: 5. CDR3: CASSSGTEYYGYTF. CDR3 nucleotide sequence: TGTGCCAGCAGCTCCGGGACAGAATACTATGGCTACACCTTC. Complete variable domain (other parts from reference TRBV5-6 and TRBJ1-2): DAGVTQSPTHLIKTRGQQVTLRCSPKSGHDTVSWYQQALGQGPQFIFQYYEEEERQRGNFPDRFSGHQFPNYSSELNVNALLLGDSALYLCASSSGTEYYGYTFGSGTRLTVV.

This clonotype was seen repeatedly, ten times or more. The V call is TRBV7-9, the J call TRBJ2-7, with D tentatively TRBD1 (5 bases). V gave up 0 bases and J gave up 6 bases, with 12 bases separating them. This CDR3 has 14 residues. The germline CDR1 and CDR2 sequences are SEHNR and FQNEAQ (reference sequence). CDR3 DNA: TGTGCCAGCAGCTTAGCCAGGGATGGGCGCGAGCAGTACTTC. Amino acids: CASSLARDGREQYF. Variable domain in full (rest from reference TRBV7-9 and TRBJ2-7): DTGVSQNPRHKITKRGQNVTFRCDPISEHNRLYWYRQTLGQGPEFLTYFQNEAQLEKSRLLSDRFSAERPKGSFSTLEIQRTEQGDSAMYLCASSLARDGREQYFGPGTRLTVT.

This clonotype was seen only a few times. The V gene is TRBV27, the J gene TRBJ2-1; TRBD2 matches 9 bases. The CDR3 spans 15 residues. Germline V gene lookup returns CDR1 MNHEY and CDR2 SMNVEV (reference sequence). The V and J ends lost 7 bases and 2 bases, in that order; junction bases with no gene match: 6. CDR3 DNA: TGTGCCAGCACCTTCGGCGGGAGGGCCTACAATGAGCAGTTCTTC. It specifies CASTFGGRAYNEQFF.

The chain is built from TRBV9 and TRBJ2-7; 8 nucleotides agree with TRBD1. Germline values: CDR1 SGDLS, CDR2 YYNGEE. The CDR3 spans 14 residues. The J segment lost 6 bases and the V segment lost 4 bases, leaving 9 bases of the junction unmatched. CDR3 amino acids: CASSPKGQGSEQYF. The CDR3 DNA reads TGTGCCAGCAGCCCCAAAGGACAGGGTTCCGAGCAGTACTTC.

This clonotype was detected a few times. A much more abundant neighbour one base away suggests this may be a read error. The chain carries TRBV27 and TRBJ2-1; D uncertain. CDR1 is MNHEY and CDR2 is SMNVEV in the germline V gene (reference sequence). This CDR3 has 14 amino acids. In nucleotides, the CDR3 is TGTGCCAGCAGTTTGGGCGGTAACTACAATGGGCAGTTCTTC. It encodes CASSLGGNYNGQFF.

The chain couples TRBV18 to TRBJ2-3; 11 bases match TRBD2. V was pared by 3 bases and J by 2 bases, with 1 base of the junction left unmatched. Germline CDR1 KGHSH, CDR2 LQKENI. There are 15 residues in the CDR3. This CDR3 is CASSPGLAVTDTQYF. As DNA, the CDR3 is TGTGCCAGCTCACCGGGACTAGCGGTCACAGATACGCAGTATTTT.

This clonotype was observed a handful of times. This chain links TRBV6-1 with TRBJ2-7; TRBD2 might be the D (6 bases). The CDR3 spans 15 residues. From germline, CDR1 is MNHNS and CDR2 SASEGT. V gave up 6 bases and J gave up 0 bases, with 15 bases separating them. CDR3 in amino acids: CASRTGTVSSYEQYF. CDR3 DNA sequence: TGTGCCAGCAGAACCGGGACTGTCAGCTCCTACGAGCAGTACTTC.

This clonotype was found many times. The chain has TRBV27 and TRBJ2-3; 11 bases line up with TRBD2. After removal of 6 bases from V and 1 base from J, the junction contained 3 bases not matched to a gene. In germline, CDR1 is MNHEY, CDR2 SMNVEV (reference sequence). This CDR3 spans 15 amino acids. The CDR3 DNA is TGTGCCAGCAGCACTAGCGGGGGACGCACAGATACGCAGTATTTT. It codes for CASSTSGGRTDTQYF.

This clonotype was observed many times. The chain has TRBV29-1 and TRBJ2-5; 7 positions agree with TRBD2. V was clipped by 6 bases and J by 2 bases; unmatched bases: 9. This CDR3 comprises 14 residues. Germline CDR1 is SQVTM and CDR2 is ANQGSEA. The CDR3 loop is CSVVGGSGQETQYF. The DNA of the CDR3 is TGCAGCGTGGTCGGGGGGTCGGGGCAAGAGACCCAGTACTTC.

This clonotype was recorded a few times. The chain carries TRBV29-1 and TRBJ2-7; 9 nucleotides line up with TRBD2. The CDR3 runs 15 residues. Germline values: CDR1 SQVTM, CDR2 ANQGSEA. V was clipped by 3 bases and J by 5 bases; unmatched bases: 11. CDR3 sequence reads: CSVDSLTTSGHEQYF. The DNA of the CDR3 is TGCAGCGTTGATTCCCTTACGACTAGCGGACACGAGCAGTACTTC.

This clonotype was seen only a few times. The chain carries TRBV18 and TRBJ2-1; either TRBD1 or TRBD2 may fit D (5 bases each). The V gene's germline CDR1 is KGHSH and CDR2 LQKENI. V was pared by 0 bases and J by 6 bases, with 15 bases between. The CDR3 is 16 amino acids. The CDR3 loop reads CASSPPAQGRGNEQFF. The CDR3 nucleotides are TGTGCCAGCTCACCACCCGCGCAGGGTCGGGGCAATGAGCAGTTCTTC. Variable domain in full (rest from reference TRBV18 and TRBJ2-1): NAGVMQNPRHLVRRRGQEARLRCSPMKGHSHVYWYRQLPEEGLKFMVYLQKENIIDESGMPKERFSAEFPKEGPSILRIQQVVRGDSAAYFCASSPPAQGRGNEQFFGPGTRLTVL.